Below, one TCR beta chain is given with its context. Its antigen is not yet known. Qualities for individual bases were not recorded, and no much larger clone is one base off. The data were taken from a study of blood T cell repertoires in COVID-19 (TCRdb year 2020). Study-wide context: Collaborator samples came from the United States, Italy and Spain and covered acute and convalescent phases of COVID-19. The material from the prospective study consisted of cDNA or gDNA derived from T cells, B-cell-depleted T cells, or PBMCs. Subjects who had been exposed to COVID-19, were actively infected with it, or had recovered from it provided the deeply sampled blood TCRbeta repertoires that made up the dataset. The repertoires were made available in a free public database intended to serve as a resource for research on the immune response to SARS-CoV-2. The samples were drawn from the first 160 participants of the ongoing ImmuneRACE study and from roughly 1,300 subjects provided by 6 global collaborators. A de-identified subject ID, COVID-19 status, age in years and sex were almost always included in the sample metadata. Where HLA class I and class II types were available, the types were taken from metadata supplied by the sample provider, not from assay-based typing.

The germline V and J ends show losses of 7 bases and 15 bases respectively, and no gene match explains 9 bases of the junction. The CDR3 sequence holds 12 residues, the cysteine and phenylalanine included. The kept DNA is CDR3 alone, 36 bases in frame from the first base. The germline V gene (reference sequence) sets CDR1 to LNHDA and CDR2 to SQIVND. In the prospective study, participants were roughly 18 to 100 years old, resided in about two dozen geographic areas of the United States, and were enrolled through a virtual design. Cohort assignment in the prospective study relied on participant-reported clinical history from a screening survey and a study questionnaire. Each participant in the prospective study had whole blood, serum and a nasopharyngeal or oropharyngeal swab collected by mobile phlebotomists. Prospective study participants could optionally give additional blood draws and questionnaires over an approximately 2-month period. Blood samples from the prospective study were shipped frozen or at room temperature prior to DNA extraction.

The research as a whole found: The amount of clinical and demographic metadata varied by source and participant and was provided uncurated.

The immunoSEQ Assay, a bias-controlled multiplex PCR, was used to amplify TCRbeta CDR3 regions from genomic DNA. The original methods were these. Nucleated cell counts per sample were estimated from amplification of reference gene primers within the assay. Sequence reads were collapsed and filtered to measure the absolute abundance of every unique TCRbeta CDR3 rearrangement. For each sample, productive Simpson clonality was calculated by taking the square root of Simpson's diversity index across productive rearrangements. TCRdb obtained this table from immuneACCESS and retained in-frame rearrangements with V and J assigned. These tables miss some clones; where compared with another copy, unresolved V genes account for less than half of the shortfall, and the remainder is unexplained. V, J and clone size are those of that table, while D and trimming were read from the DNA. This sample holds around 450,000 clones; around 90% were observed only once. The ten largest account for roughly 2% of the sample.

This clonotype was obtained from a woman aged 18-29 years with acute COVID-19. The V gene is TRBV19 and the J gene is TRBJ2-2; 9 central nucleotides agree with TRBD1. Sequencing was performed on PBMCs or T cells enriched from blood (not recorded which). The sequenced DNA is TGTGCCAGTACCCGGACAGGGGAAAGGGTGTTTTTT. Its protein is CASTRTGERVFF.